One and the same sample provided the 3 T cell receptor beta chains below, sequenced in a study of beta chain features in type 1 diabetes (dated by TCRdb to 2016 to 2019). The library was prepared using the immunoSEQ multiplex PCR assay. The entire amount of isolated RNA was reverse transcribed using the High Capacity cDNA Reverse Transcription Kit, so the sequenced TCRB transcripts were expressed ones. TCRdb stores this immuneACCESS table with in-frame sequences only. Part of the clones is absent; in the studies checked, under half of the shortfall reflects unresolved V genes, and no reason is known for the rest. The sample yields 900,000 or so clones; roughly a sixth were counted once. The ten largest account for around 0.02% of the sample. The sample comprised naive CD4+ T cells from blood. What this sample's cell subset or site label stands for: true naive CD4+ T cells. Every receptor here comes from a woman aged 18-29 years in good health.

This clone came up a few times. This sequence joins TRBV2 and TRBJ2-5; D is possibly TRBD1 (5 bases). Trimming took 1 base from V and 1 from J, leaving 7 bases between them. This CDR3 spans 14 amino acids. The germline V gene has CDR1 SNHLY and CDR2 FYNNEI. The CDR3 sequence is CASSEDRPQETQYF. For the CDR3, the DNA is TGTGCCAGCAGTGAAGACAGGCCCCAAGAGACCCAGTACTTC.

The chain has TRBV18 and TRBJ2-5, with D perhaps given as TRBD1 or TRBD2 (5 bases each). V dropped 4 bases and J dropped 5 bases, with 11 bases sitting between them. The V gene's germline CDR1 is KGHSH and CDR2 LQKENI. CDR3 length equals 13 residues. The DNA of the CDR3 is TGTGCCAGCTCACGGGACCTCGCGGAGACCCAGTACTTC. Its protein is CASSRDLAETQYF.

This clone was seen more than once but under ten times. This chain joins TRBV7-9 and TRBJ1-1; no clear D. Trimming left V 4 bases short and J 2 bases short, with 2 bases between. Germline assignment: CDR1 SEHNR and CDR2 FQNEAQ (reference sequence). CDR3 length: 11 amino acids. The CDR3, as DNA: TGTGCCAGCAGCTCCAACACTGAAGCTTTCTTT. This codes for CASSSNTEAFF.